Presented here are 25 T cell receptor beta chains from one specimen sequenced in a study of early T cells in non-severe SARS-CoV-2 infection. TCRdb fed the 5' RACE reads into MiXCR, producing one record per CDR3 protein. The sample records 40,000 to 60,000 distinct CDR3 sequences, around 6.5% being singletons. The sequenced sample was whole blood, obtained at baseline. Receptors originate from an adult who was a healthcare worker with PCR-confirmed SARS-CoV-2 infection or an uninfected control (not recorded which).

This clonotype showed up many times. J is TRBJ1-5 and V is TRBV12-3 or TRBV12-4; 7 bases match TRBD1. The CDR3 totals 13 residues. V shed 2 bases and J 5 bases; nucleotides not matched to a gene: 0. The CDR3 sequence is CASSLTGDQPQHF. The CDR3 DNA sequence: TGTGCCAGCAGTTTAACAGGGGATCAGCCCCAGCATTTT.

V usage is TRBV7-2 and J usage is TRBJ1-6; the D gene is possibly TRBD1 (6 bases). The CDR3 contains 12 residues. V dropped 3 bases and J dropped 14 bases, with 11 bases sitting between them. CDR1 is SGHTA and CDR2 is FQGNSA in the germline V gene. The CDR3 sequence is CASSFGSGALHF. The CDR3 coding sequence is TGTGCCAGCAGCTTCGGATCAGGGGCCCTCCACTTT.

The sample holds many counts of this clonotype. The CDR3 sequence: CASSFEGETQYF. CDR3 in DNA: TGTGCCAGCAGCTTCGAGGGGGAGACCCAGTACTTC. The V and J genes are TRBV11-2 and TRBJ2-5, with D perhaps assigned TRBD1 or TRBD2 (5 bases each). V gave up 3 bases and J gave up 5 bases, with 7 bases separating them. CDR3 length: 12 residues. Germline CDR1 is SGHAT and CDR2 is FQNNGV. Full variable domain (rest looked up from reference TRBV11-2 and TRBJ2-5): EAGVAQSPRYKIIEKRQSVAFWCNPISGHATLYWYQQILGQGPKLLIQFQNNGVVDDSQLPKDRFSAERLKGVDSTLKIQPAKLEDSAVYLCASSFEGETQYFGPGTRLLVL.

There are many counts of this clonotype. The chain couples TRBV20-1 to TRBJ1-6, with 12 nucleotides matching TRBD1. This CDR3 has 20 residues. Germline trimming cut 0 bases from V and 6 bases from J; bases unmatched to any gene: 15. Germline V gene lookup returns CDR1 DFQATT and CDR2 SNEGSKA (reference sequence). The CDR3 is CSARDRTGQGAARTNSPLHF. The CDR3 DNA sequence: TGCAGTGCTAGAGATCGAACGGGACAGGGGGCCGCCAGGACTAATTCACCCCTCCACTTT.

The chain uses TRBV6-2 or TRBV6-3 and TRBJ2-3, with TRBD2 matching over 9 bases. Germline CDR1 MNHEY, CDR2 SVGEGT. With V trimmed by 6 bases and J by 0 bases, 1 base remained unmatched. The CDR3 length is 14 residues. The CDR3 region is CASSGLASTDTQYF. The CDR3 nucleotides are TGTGCCAGCAGCGGACTAGCGAGCACAGATACGCAGTATTTT.

This clonotype was observed many times. The rearrangement links TRBV29-1 to TRBJ2-5; 10 bases fit TRBD1. Germline values: CDR1 SQVTM, CDR2 ANQGSEA. Germline trimming cut 3 bases from V and 6 bases from J; bases unmatched to any gene: 4. The CDR3 totals 13 residues. CDR3 in DNA: TGCAGCGTTGAGCCGGGACAGGGGCAGACCCAGTACTTC. It codes for CSVEPGQGQTQYF.

Concerning this clonotype: One end of the junction fails to match germline, which may point to a read error. J is TRBJ2-4 and V is TRBV15, with D possibly being TRBD1 or TRBD2 (5 bases each). The germline V gene encodes CDR1 LNHNV and CDR2 YYDKDF (reference sequence). This CDR3 contains 15 residues. CDR3 residues: CVTSRAGTERNIQYF. In DNA form, the CDR3 reads TGTGTCACCAGCAGAGCCGGGACGGAGAGGAACATTCAGTACTTC.

At least ten counts were recorded for this clonotype. This rearrangement joins TRBV4-3 to TRBJ2-7, with D perhaps matching TRBD1 or TRBD2 (6 bases each). V shed 2 bases and J shed 2 bases, with 13 bases lying between them. Per the germline V gene, CDR1 is LGHNA and CDR2 is YSLEER. The CDR3 totals 15 residues. CDR3 nucleotides: TGCGCCAGCAGCCAAAGGTTAAGGGGGGCCTACGAGCAGTACTTC. It is translated as CASSQRLRGAYEQYF.

This clonotype was recorded at least ten times. The chain joins TRBV11-2 to TRBJ1-5; D is ambiguous. The CDR3 has 13 amino acids. Germline CDR1 SGHAT, CDR2 FQNNGV. The V end lost 3 bases, the J end lost 5 bases, and 8 bases lay between the germline ends. DNA of the CDR3: TGTGCCAGCAGCTTGCAGATCCATCAGCCCCAGCATTTT. It translates to CASSLQIHQPQHF.

This clonotype was picked up many times. The rearrangement links TRBV5-1 to TRBJ2-2; 7 nucleotides match TRBD1. From germline, CDR1 is SGHRS and CDR2 YFSETQ. CDR3 length: 14 residues. Unmatched junction bases numbered 5, after V lost 9 bases and J lost 0 bases. The CDR3 DNA sequence: TGCGCCACTTCGGGACAGACGAACACCGGGGAGCTGTTTTTT. This translates into CATSGQTNTGELFF.

This clonotype turned up a few times. The chain carries TRBV11-3 and TRBJ1-1; 8 positions agree with TRBD1. The CDR3 length is 15 residues. Germline CDR1 is SGHNT and CDR2 is YENEEA. The V gene end was trimmed by 5 bases and the J gene end by 2 bases; junction bases not matched to a gene: 7. CDR3 sequence reads: CASSTRTGTNTEAFF. The DNA for the CDR3 is TGTGCCAGCAGCACCCGGACAGGGACCAACACTGAAGCTTTCTTT.

This clonotype was seen a few times. This CDR3 reads CSARAPEAGGAKNIQYF. In nucleotides, the CDR3 is TGCAGTGCTAGAGCGCCCGAAGCCGGGGGAGCCAAAAACATTCAGTACTTC. The V and J genes are TRBV20-1 and TRBJ2-4, with D perhaps TRBD2 (6 bases). Trimming took off 1 base at V and 0 bases at J, with 16 bases between the two ends. The CDR3 consists of 17 residues. CDR1 is DFQATT and CDR2 is SNEGSKA in the germline V gene (reference sequence).

This clonotype was seen many times. The chain has TRBV27 and TRBJ2-7, with a tentative D call TRBD1 (5 bases). CDR1 MNHEY and CDR2 SMNVEV come from the germline V gene (reference sequence). The CDR3 consists of 16 residues. Trimming removed 2 bases at V and 3 bases at J, with 17 bases between. The CDR3, as DNA: TGTGCCAGCAGTTTAAGGCCCAGGGCACGTGTCTACGAGCAGTACTTC. Its protein is CASSLRPRARVYEQYF.

This clonotype was detected many times. The chain employs TRBV11-2 and TRBJ2-1; TRBD2 agrees at 16 bases. Per germline, CDR1 SGHAT and CDR2 FQNNGV. V lost 5 bases to trimming and J lost 1 base; unmatched junction nucleotides: 2. The CDR3 is 17 residues long. CDR3 nucleotides: TGTGCCAGCAGCGCGGGACTAGCGGGGGGGTCCTACAATGAGCAGTTCTTC. This sequence encodes CASSAGLAGGSYNEQFF. Full variable domain (remainder filled in from reference TRBV11-2 and TRBJ2-1): EAGVAQSPRYKIIEKRQSVAFWCNPISGHATLYWYQQILGQGPKLLIQFQNNGVVDDSQLPKDRFSAERLKGVDSTLKIQPAKLEDSAVYLCASSAGLAGGSYNEQFFGPGTRLTVL.

This clonotype was detected many times. V gene TRBV7-6 combines with J gene TRBJ2-1, with 10 bases aligning to TRBD2. The germline V gene encodes CDR1 SGHVS and CDR2 FNYEAQ. Losses at the gene ends were 4 bases for V and 4 bases for J; bases not matched to a gene: 4. This CDR3 is built from 15 residues. In nucleotides, the CDR3 is TGTGCCAGCAGCTCCACTAGCGGGGTTTACAATGAGCAGTTCTTC. Encoded protein: CASSSTSGVYNEQFF.

In this sample, this clonotype turned up many times. The gene calls are TRBV7-8 and TRBJ1-5; 7 bases are shared with TRBD1. Germline trimming cut 5 bases from V and 1 base from J; bases unmatched to any gene: 11. The germline CDR1 and CDR2 sequences are SGHVS and FQNEAQ. The CDR3 runs to 17 residues. In nucleotides, the CDR3 is TGTGCCAGCAGCAGGACAGGACCCCTATTAAGCAATCAGCCCCAGCATTTT. Translated: CASSRTGPLLSNQPQHF. Supplemented by reference TRBV7-8 and TRBJ1-5, the full variable domain reads GAGVSQSPRYKVAKRGQDVALRCDPISGHVSLFWYQQALGQGPEFLTYFQNEAQLDKSGLPSDRFFAERPEGSVSTLKIQRTQQEDSAVYLCASSRTGPLLSNQPQHFGDGTRLSIL.

This clonotype occurred a few times. The chain links TRBV12-3 or TRBV12-4 to TRBJ1-4; 7 bases match TRBD1. There are 17 residues in the CDR3. The trim removed 7 bases at V and 6 bases at J, leaving 17 bases unmatched. The chain's CDR3 is CASTLPRGAGVYEKLFF. The CDR3 nucleotides read TGTGCCAGCACCCTCCCCAGGGGGGCAGGAGTTTATGAAAAACTGTTTTTT.

This clonotype was recorded many times. The chain uses TRBV7-3 and TRBJ2-5; D is undetermined. CDR3 size: 14 residues. V was clipped by 0 bases and J by 2 bases, with 7 bases between them. Germline V gene lookup returns CDR1 SGHTA and CDR2 FQGTGA. CDR3 coding DNA: TGTGCCAGCAGCTTAACGCAGGATCAAGAGACCCAGTACTTC. As protein: CASSLTQDQETQYF.

The chain is built from TRBV10-2 and TRBJ2-7, with D possibly called TRBD1 or TRBD2 (6 bases each). Germline V gene lookup returns CDR1 WSHSY and CDR2 SAAADI. The CDR3 length is 15 residues. Trimming cost V 8 bases and J 7 bases, with 24 bases left between them. The CDR3, as DNA: TGCGCCAGCCTAGGGGGGCTGAAACCTACGAAGGAGCAGTACTTC. Translation: CASLGGLKPTKEQYF.

At least ten counts were recorded for this clonotype. V is TRBV7-2 and J is TRBJ2-2, with a possible D match to TRBD1 (6 bases). Germline V lookup: CDR1 SGHTA, CDR2 FQGNSA. This CDR3 comprises 16 residues. V lost 1 base to trimming and J lost 6 bases, with 15 bases between them. The CDR3 sequence is CASSLGSGAGAGELFF. CDR3 nucleotide sequence: TGTGCCAGCAGCTTAGGGTCCGGGGCAGGGGCCGGGGAGCTGTTTTTT.

Many counts were recorded for this clonotype. This chain connects TRBV9 to TRBJ2-1; tentatively, D is TRBD1 or TRBD2 (5 bases each). Germline assignment: CDR1 SGDLS and CDR2 YYNGEE. V lost 3 bases, J lost 8 bases, and 21 bases lay in between. The CDR3 runs to 16 residues. In DNA, the CDR3 is TGTGCCAGCAGCGCAACCCGGGACCCGTTAAGCCATGAGCAGTTCTTC. It specifies CASSATRDPLSHEQFF. Drawing the rest from reference TRBV9 and TRBJ2-1, the complete variable domain is DSGVTQTPKHLITATGQRVTLRCSPRSGDLSVYWYQQSLDQGLQFLIQYYNGEERAKGNILERFSAQQFPDLHSELNLSSLELGDSALYFCASSATRDPLSHEQFFGPGTRLTVL.

This clonotype was observed a few times. The rearrangement links TRBV29-1 to TRBJ2-4; perhaps TRBD1 as D (5 bases). The germline CDR1 and CDR2 sequences are SQVTM and ANQGSEA. V gave up 5 bases and J gave up 1 base, with 12 bases separating them. The CDR3 spans 14 residues. This CDR3 is CSVRQNLAKNIQYF. The CDR3 nucleotides read TGCAGCGTTAGACAGAATCTCGCCAAAAACATTCAGTACTTC. Full variable domain (rest looked up from reference TRBV29-1 and TRBJ2-4): SAVISQKPSRDICQRGTSLTIQCQVDSQVTMMFWYRQQPGQSLTLIATANQGSEATYESGFVIDKFPISRPNLTFSTLTVSNMSPEDSSIYLCSVRQNLAKNIQYFGAGTRLSVL.

The chain employs TRBV7-2 and TRBJ1-4; tentatively, D is TRBD1 (5 bases). There are 16 residues in the CDR3. V was pared by 5 bases and J by 4 bases, with 17 bases between. CDR1 and CDR2 (germline): SGHTA, FQGNSA. CDR3 region: CASSPNLGRNNEKLFF. Here the CDR3 DNA reads TGTGCCAGCAGCCCCAATCTGGGACGGAATAATGAAAAACTGTTTTTT.

This clonotype was seen many times. The V and J genes are TRBV11-2 and TRBJ2-7, with D possibly TRBD2 on 6 matching bases. CDR1 is SGHAT and CDR2 is FQNNGV in the germline V gene. Trimming shortened V by 9 bases and J by 2 bases, and 17 bases separated the two germline ends. CDR3 length: 14 amino acids. CDR3 coding DNA: TGTGCCAGTGGTAGGGGCCGGGGGACCTACGAGCAGTACTTC. It encodes CASGRGRGTYEQYF.

There are many counts of this clonotype. V is TRBV7-9 and J is TRBJ1-1; tentatively, D is TRBD1 (6 bases). Germline V gene data show CDR1 as SEHNR and CDR2 as FQNEAQ (reference sequence). The CDR3 has 14 amino acids. Trimming took 3 bases from V and 4 from J, leaving 12 bases between them. The DNA for the CDR3 is TGTGCCAGCAGCTTCGACAGGACTCGCACTGAAGCTTTCTTT. The encoded protein is CASSFDRTRTEAFF.